One sample yielded the 22 T cell receptor beta chains listed below, sequenced in a study of cytomegalovirus exposure and HLA in healthy donors. Both 60 Vbeta primers and 13 Jbeta primers went into the PCR. TCRdb's copy holds only in-frame clones and misses some; the assay was immunoSEQ multiplex PCR. The table includes about 170,000 clones, about 79% detected once. The sample comprised PBMCs. These TCRs come from a female donor in good health and CMV-seronegative.

This sequence joins TRBV5-4 and TRBJ2-5; the D gene is possibly TRBD2 (7 bases). From germline, CDR1 is SGHNT and CDR2 YYREEE (reference sequence). V lost 1 base to trimming and J lost 4 bases, with 14 bases between them. This CDR3 has 15 amino acids. This chain's CDR3 is CASSLRGARRETQYF. CDR3 nucleotides: TGTGCCAGCAGCTTGCGGGGGGCGCGGCGAGAGACCCAGTACTTC.

The chain uses TRBV2 and TRBJ2-5; 9 bases fit TRBD1. The assigned J gene may be wrong: the sequence end matches TRBJ2-7 better. This CDR3 has 14 residues. Germline V gene data show CDR1 as SNHLY and CDR2 as FYNNEI. The CDR3 protein is CASNTDRGTSEQYF. CDR3 nucleotide sequence: TGTGCCAGCAACACGGACAGGGGAACGTCCGAGCAGTACTTC.

This clone was seen more than once but under ten times. The chain links TRBV15 to TRBJ2-3; 12 positions match TRBD2. The junction had 4 bases not matched to a gene; V was cut back by 5 bases and J by 1 base. This CDR3 region has 16 residues. Germline CDR1 and CDR2: LNHNV and YYDKDF (reference sequence). CDR3 sequence reads: CATSSRLAGGTDTQYF. DNA of the CDR3: TGTGCCACCAGCTCCCGACTAGCGGGGGGCACAGATACGCAGTATTTT.

The chain joins TRBV30 to TRBJ2-2; 11 nucleotides agree with TRBD1. The junction had 7 bases not matched to a gene; V was cut back by 2 bases and J by 5 bases. The CDR3 sequence is 16 residues long. Germline-derived CDR1 and CDR2 are GTSNPN and SVGIG (reference sequence). The CDR3 sequence: CAWSRDRGVSTGELFF. DNA for the CDR3: TGTGCCTGGAGTAGGGACAGGGGGGTCTCTACCGGGGAGCTGTTTTTT.

This clone has only a few counts. The chain links TRBV7-2 to TRBJ2-7; 7 nucleotides match TRBD1. Germline lookup yields CDR1 SGHTA and CDR2 FQGNSA. The V and J ends lost 4 bases and 5 bases, in that order; junction bases with no gene match: 5. The CDR3 spans 13 residues. For the CDR3, the DNA is TGTGCCAGCAGCTCGACGACAGGGAACGAGCAGTACTTC. Translation: CASSSTTGNEQYF.

The chain links TRBV6-5 to TRBJ1-5, with 8 bases aligning to TRBD1. Germline lookup yields CDR1 MNHEY and CDR2 SVGAGI. With V trimmed by 6 bases and J by 4 bases, 8 bases remained unmatched. This CDR3 has 15 residues. The CDR3 here is CASSKGTGANQPQHF. CDR3 in DNA: TGTGCCAGCAGCAAAGGGACAGGAGCAAATCAGCCCCAGCATTTT.

This chain joins TRBV5-4 and TRBJ2-7; tentative D call: TRBD1 (6 bases). Trimming shortened V by 0 bases and J by 5 bases, and 9 bases separated the two germline ends. The CDR3 has 13 residues. Germline CDR1 SGHNT, CDR2 YYREEE (reference sequence). The CDR3 nucleotides are TGTGCCAGCAGCTTGGCAGGGGTTGACGAGCAGTACTTC. This translates into CASSLAGVDEQYF.

This clone was seen only once. CDR3 sequence: CASSLDRESRELFF. The CDR3 region has the DNA TGTGCCAGCAGCTTAGATCGCGAATCCCGGGAGCTGTTTTTT. The gene calls are TRBV7-2 and TRBJ2-2; D unclear. V shed 1 base and J shed 9 bases, with 12 bases lying between them. The CDR3 is made up of 14 amino acids. Germline V gives CDR1 SGHTA, CDR2 FQGNSA.

The V and J genes are TRBV27 and TRBJ1-2; perhaps TRBD1 as D (6 bases). Per the germline V gene, CDR1 is MNHEY and CDR2 is SMNVEV (reference sequence). The CDR3 runs to 13 residues. V lost 6 bases to trimming and J lost 7 bases, with 15 bases between them. CDR3 protein: CASRISGVGGYTF. The CDR3 coding sequence is TGTGCCAGCAGAATTTCAGGGGTGGGTGGCTACACCTTC.

The chain is built from TRBV5-6 and TRBJ2-7; 8 nucleotides align to TRBD1. Trimming at V came to 0 bases and at J to 0 bases, leaving 5 bases not matched to a gene. Germline V gene sequence: CDR1 SGHDT, CDR2 YYEEEE. This CDR3 is 16 amino acids long. As DNA, the CDR3 is TGTGCCAGCAGCTTGGAGGGGACAGGTACCTCCTACGAGCAGTACTTC. Protein: CASSLEGTGTSYEQYF.

This chain joins TRBV19 and TRBJ1-4; TRBD1 aligns across 9 bases. Trimming removed 5 bases from V and 14 bases from J; junction bases left unmatched: 6. Per the germline V gene, CDR1 is LNHDA and CDR2 is SQIVND (reference sequence). The CDR3 length is 12 residues. The CDR3 DNA sequence: TGTGCCAGTAGTGCAGGGACAGGGAGGCTGTTTTTT. It translates to CASSAGTGRLFF.

This clone was observed once. The chain has TRBV20-1 and TRBJ1-2; D is possibly TRBD1 (5 bases). Germline CDR1 and CDR2: DFQATT and SNEGSKA (reference sequence). This CDR3 is built from 11 residues. V lost 8 bases and J 5 bases, leaving 12 bases between the germline ends. The CDR3 region is CSSSDIYGYTF. The CDR3 region has the DNA TGCAGTTCCTCGGACATTTATGGCTACACCTTC.

The chain carries TRBV6-5 and TRBJ2-3, with TRBD2 matching 7 bases. The germline gives CDR1 MNHEY, CDR2 SVGAGI. The CDR3 covers 15 residues. V lost 5 bases, J lost 5 bases, and 10 bases stayed unmatched. Here the CDR3 DNA reads TGTGCCAGCAGTCTCGGGACTACCGTACGAGATACGCAGTATTTT. This translates into CASSLGTTVRDTQYF.

The J gene is TRBJ2-7, the V gene TRBV7-8; D is uncertain. The CDR3 is 13 residues long. CDR1 SGHVS and CDR2 FQNEAQ come from the germline V gene. The ends were cut back, 1 base at V and 3 bases at J, with 7 bases in the middle. CDR3 residues: CASSLGRSYEQYF. The CDR3 nucleotides read TGTGCCAGCAGCTTAGGGCGGAGCTACGAGCAGTACTTC. The full variable domain, completed using reference TRBV7-8 and TRBJ2-7, is GAGVSQSPRYKVAKRGQDVALRCDPISGHVSLFWYQQALGQGPEFLTYFQNEAQLDKSGLPSDRFFAERPEGSVSTLKIQRTQQEDSAVYLCASSLGRSYEQYFGPGTRLTVT.

The gene calls are TRBV7-2 and TRBJ1-3; no definite D call. The CDR3 length is 15 residues. The germline CDR1 and CDR2 sequences are SGHTA and FQGNSA. With 5 bases removed from V and 4 bases from J, the gap between germline ends came to 15 bases. The CDR3 spells CASSTRRGSGNTIYF. The DNA of the CDR3 is TGTGCCAGCAGCACACGGCGAGGATCCGGAAACACCATATATTTT.

This chain links TRBV29-1 with TRBJ2-1; TRBD2 agrees at 11 bases. Germline CDR1 SQVTM, CDR2 ANQGSEA. With 3 bases clipped from V and 6 bases from J, the junction kept 4 bases outside the gene matches. The CDR3 length is 14 residues. CDR3 region: CSVDTSGRRNEQFF. DNA of the CDR3: TGCAGCGTTGATACTAGCGGGAGACGCAATGAGCAGTTCTTC.

The genes are TRBV7-2 and TRBJ1-2; 7 bases are shared with TRBD1. This CDR3 has 14 residues. V shed 0 bases and J 8 bases; nucleotides not matched to a gene: 6. Germline assignment: CDR1 SGHTA and CDR2 FQGNSA. CDR3 loop: CASSLAETGIGYTF. For the CDR3, the DNA is TGTGCCAGCAGCTTAGCTGAGACAGGGATCGGCTACACCTTC.

The table lists this clone with a count of one. This chain joins TRBV19 and TRBJ1-5; TRBD1 matches at 7 bases. V shed 6 bases, J shed 6 bases, and the junction held 8 bases outside the gene matches. The CDR3 has 14 amino acids. Germline CDR1 LNHDA, CDR2 SQIVND (reference sequence). This CDR3 is CASSTDRIGQPQHF. The CDR3 DNA follows: TGTGCCAGTAGCACGGACAGGATCGGTCAGCCCCAGCATTTT.

V and J are TRBV4-1 and TRBJ1-1; the D gene is possibly TRBD1 (5 bases). The CDR3 spans 14 residues. CDR1 is MGHRA, CDR2 YSYEKL, per germline. V was shortened by 3 bases and J by 10 bases, with 18 bases between the two germline ends. CDR3 residues: CASSQLIGAKGAFF. The CDR3 nucleotides are TGCGCCAGCAGCCAGCTGATAGGGGCAAAGGGAGCTTTCTTT.

This sequence joins TRBV7-2 and TRBJ1-2; a possible D gene is TRBD1 (5 bases). V lost 1 base to trimming and J lost 5 bases, with 17 bases between them. This CDR3 contains 16 residues. CDR1 and CDR2 (germline): SGHTA, FQGNSA. CDR3: CASSLEGVRRTYGYTF. In DNA form, the CDR3 reads TGTGCCAGCAGCTTAGAAGGGGTGAGGCGCACGTATGGCTACACCTTC.

The J gene is TRBJ1-5, the V gene TRBV27, with 7 nucleotides matching TRBD1. The length of the CDR3 is 16 residues. V lost 6 bases and J lost 2; bases outside the gene matches: 10. Germline lookup yields CDR1 MNHEY and CDR2 SMNVEV (reference sequence). The CDR3 is CASSPVRDRGNQPQHF. CDR3 nucleotides: TGTGCCAGCAGCCCCGTCCGGGACAGAGGCAATCAGCCCCAGCATTTT.

This clone has more than one count but fewer than ten. V is TRBV4-3 and J is TRBJ1-5; no clear D. Germline CDR1 LGHNA, CDR2 YSLEER. V lost 3 bases to trimming and J lost 7 bases, with 10 bases between them. This CDR3 has 13 amino acids. This CDR3 reads CASSQESGQPQHF. The CDR3 DNA reads as TGCGCCAGCAGCCAGGAGAGTGGCCAGCCCCAGCATTTT.